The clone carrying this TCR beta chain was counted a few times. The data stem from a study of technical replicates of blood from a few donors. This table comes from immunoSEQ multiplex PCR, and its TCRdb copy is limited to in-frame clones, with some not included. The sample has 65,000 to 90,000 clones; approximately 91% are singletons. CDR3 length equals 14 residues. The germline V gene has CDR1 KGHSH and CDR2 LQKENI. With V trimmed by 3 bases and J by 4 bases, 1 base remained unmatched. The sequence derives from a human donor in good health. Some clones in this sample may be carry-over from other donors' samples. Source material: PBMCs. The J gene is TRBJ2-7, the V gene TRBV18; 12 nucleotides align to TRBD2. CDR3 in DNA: TGTGCCAGCTCACCGACTAGCGGGAGTTACGAGCAGTACTTC. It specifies CASSPTSGSYEQYF.